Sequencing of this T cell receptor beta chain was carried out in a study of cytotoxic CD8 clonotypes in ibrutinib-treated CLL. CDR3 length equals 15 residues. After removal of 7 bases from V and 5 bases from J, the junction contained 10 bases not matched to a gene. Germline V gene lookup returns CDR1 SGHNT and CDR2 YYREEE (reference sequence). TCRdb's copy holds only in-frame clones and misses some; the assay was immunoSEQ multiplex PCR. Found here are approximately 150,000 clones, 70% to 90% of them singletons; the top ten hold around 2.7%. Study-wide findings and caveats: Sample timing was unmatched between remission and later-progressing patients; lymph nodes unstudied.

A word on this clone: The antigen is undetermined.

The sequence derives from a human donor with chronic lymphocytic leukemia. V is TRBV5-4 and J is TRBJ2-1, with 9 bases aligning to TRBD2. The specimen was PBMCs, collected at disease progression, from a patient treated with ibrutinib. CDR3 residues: CASRWGLAGNNEQFF. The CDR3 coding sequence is TGTGCCAGCCGCTGGGGGCTAGCGGGAAACAATGAGCAGTTCTTC.